These 8 T cell receptor beta chains came from one sample sequenced in a study of blood T cell repertoires in COVID-19. Using immunoSEQ multiplex PCR, the repertoire was profiled, and TCRdb retains in-frame clones only, with some absent. The repertoire consists of approximately 300,000 clones, with approximately 91% occurring once and the leading ten covering approximately 4.7%. What was sequenced was PBMCs or T cells enriched from blood (not recorded which). The receptor source for this set is a man aged 60 to 75 who had recovered from COVID-19.

The V and J genes are TRBV20-1 and TRBJ2-7, with 11 bases that match TRBD2. CDR1 is DFQATT, CDR2 SNEGSKA, per germline (reference sequence). V dropped 3 bases and J dropped 3; count of bases not matched to a gene: 13. The CDR3 has 17 amino acids. CDR3 protein: CSASGRLAGRRVYEQYF. In DNA form, the CDR3 reads TGCAGTGCTAGTGGGAGACTAGCGGGACGGCGCGTCTACGAGCAGTACTTC.

CDR3 residues: CASNPGDSGNTIYF. DNA of the CDR3: TGTGCCAGCAACCCCGGGGACTCTGGAAACACCATATATTTT. This chain joins TRBV28 and TRBJ1-3, with D unresolved. The CDR3 consists of 14 residues. V lost 7 bases, J lost 0 bases, and 10 bases lay in between. Germline-derived CDR1 and CDR2 are MDHEN and SYDVKM.

This chain links TRBV29-1 with TRBJ2-1, with D perhaps TRBD2 (5 bases). The CDR3 contains 13 residues. Germline CDR1 reads SQVTM; CDR2 reads ANQGSEA. The germline V and J ends were trimmed by 3 bases and 3 bases, with 9 bases remaining between them. The chain's CDR3 is CSVDRTLYNEQFF. The CDR3, as DNA: TGCAGCGTTGATAGGACTCTCTACAATGAGCAGTTCTTC.

This clone came up once. CDR3 loop: CASSRTGTSGTPYEQYF. The CDR3 DNA is TGCGCCAGCAGCCGGACCGGGACTAGCGGGACACCCTACGAGCAGTACTTC. The chain combines TRBV5-1 with TRBJ2-7; 13 bases are a match to TRBD2. The CDR3 loop spans 17 amino acids. In germline, CDR1 is SGHRS, CDR2 YFSETQ. With V trimmed by 4 bases and J by 2 bases, 9 bases remained unmatched. Using reference TRBV5-1 and TRBJ2-7 for the parts outside the CDR3, the full variable domain is KAGVTQTPRYLIKTRGQQVTLSCSPISGHRSVSWYQQTPGQGLQFLFEYFSETQRNKGNFPGRFSGRQFSNSRSEMNVSTLELGDSALYLCASSRTGTSGTPYEQYFGPGTRLTVT.

The chain couples TRBV5-1 to TRBJ2-5, with D possibly matching TRBD2 (6 bases). Trimming removed 2 bases from V and 0 bases from J, with 14 bases in between. The length of the CDR3 is 16 residues. CDR1 is SGHRS and CDR2 is YFSETQ in the germline V gene. The CDR3 region has the DNA TGCGCCAGCAGCTTTACGGGGGAGGAAGACCAAGAGACCCAGTACTTC. As protein: CASSFTGEEDQETQYF. Using reference TRBV5-1 and TRBJ2-5 for the parts outside the CDR3, the full variable domain is KAGVTQTPRYLIKTRGQQVTLSCSPISGHRSVSWYQQTPGQGLQFLFEYFSETQRNKGNFPGRFSGRQFSNSRSEMNVSTLELGDSALYLCASSFTGEEDQETQYFGPGTRLLVL.

The J gene is TRBJ2-1, the V gene TRBV3-1 (or the pseudogene TRBV3-2), with D unclear. The ends were cut back, 4 bases at V and 6 bases at J, with 10 bases in the middle. Germline V gene data show CDR1 as LGHDT and CDR2 as YNNKEL (reference sequence). This CDR3 region has 13 residues. The CDR3 region is CASSLGYSNEQFF. CDR3 bases: TGTGCCAGCAGCCTTGGCTACAGCAATGAGCAGTTCTTC.

This chain joins TRBV28 and TRBJ1-5; 8 positions agree with TRBD1. The CDR3 covers 15 residues. V was clipped by 7 bases and J by 2 bases; unmatched bases: 7. Germline CDR1 is MDHEN and CDR2 is SYDVKM. CDR3 sequence reads: CASTAGGTRNQPQHF. CDR3 coding DNA: TGTGCCAGCACGGCAGGGGGCACGCGCAATCAGCCCCAGCATTTT.

This chain connects TRBV19 to TRBJ2-4; the D gene is possibly TRBD2 (6 bases). The V gene's germline CDR1 is LNHDA and CDR2 SQIVND (reference sequence). Trimming left V 8 bases short and J 8 bases short, with 19 bases between. This CDR3 is built from 14 residues. The CDR3 loop is CASGPRSREDIQYF. The CDR3 coding sequence is TGTGCCAGTGGGCCAAGAAGCAGGGAGGACATTCAGTACTTC. The full variable domain, completed using reference TRBV19 and TRBJ2-4, is DGGITQSPKYLFRKEGQNVTLSCEQNLNHDAMYWYRQDPGQGLRLIYYSQIVNDFQKGDIAEGYSVSREKKESFPLTVTSAQKNPTAFYLCASGPRSREDIQYFGAGTRLSVL.